Here is one T cell receptor (beta chain) with its context. TCRdb keeps only in-frame clones here, not all; method: immunoSEQ multiplex PCR. This sample has more than 50,000 clones, with over 85% found just once. Corrective surgery for congenital heart defects was being performed on the healthy Finnish infants who served as donors. Germline V lookup: CDR1 SGHNT, CDR2 YYREEE (reference sequence). Germline trimming cut 4 bases from V and 0 bases from J; bases unmatched to any gene: 4. CDR3 length: 15 amino acids. This record belongs to a study of human thymus T cells. The sample consisted of blood. The TCR was taken from a boy under three years old with a congenital heart defect but otherwise immunologically healthy. This sequence joins TRBV5-4 and TRBJ1-3, with 7 nucleotides matching TRBD1. The CDR3 DNA sequence: TGTGCCAGCAGCGCGGACAGGAGCTCTGGAAACACCATATATTTT. Protein: CASSADRSSGNTIYF.